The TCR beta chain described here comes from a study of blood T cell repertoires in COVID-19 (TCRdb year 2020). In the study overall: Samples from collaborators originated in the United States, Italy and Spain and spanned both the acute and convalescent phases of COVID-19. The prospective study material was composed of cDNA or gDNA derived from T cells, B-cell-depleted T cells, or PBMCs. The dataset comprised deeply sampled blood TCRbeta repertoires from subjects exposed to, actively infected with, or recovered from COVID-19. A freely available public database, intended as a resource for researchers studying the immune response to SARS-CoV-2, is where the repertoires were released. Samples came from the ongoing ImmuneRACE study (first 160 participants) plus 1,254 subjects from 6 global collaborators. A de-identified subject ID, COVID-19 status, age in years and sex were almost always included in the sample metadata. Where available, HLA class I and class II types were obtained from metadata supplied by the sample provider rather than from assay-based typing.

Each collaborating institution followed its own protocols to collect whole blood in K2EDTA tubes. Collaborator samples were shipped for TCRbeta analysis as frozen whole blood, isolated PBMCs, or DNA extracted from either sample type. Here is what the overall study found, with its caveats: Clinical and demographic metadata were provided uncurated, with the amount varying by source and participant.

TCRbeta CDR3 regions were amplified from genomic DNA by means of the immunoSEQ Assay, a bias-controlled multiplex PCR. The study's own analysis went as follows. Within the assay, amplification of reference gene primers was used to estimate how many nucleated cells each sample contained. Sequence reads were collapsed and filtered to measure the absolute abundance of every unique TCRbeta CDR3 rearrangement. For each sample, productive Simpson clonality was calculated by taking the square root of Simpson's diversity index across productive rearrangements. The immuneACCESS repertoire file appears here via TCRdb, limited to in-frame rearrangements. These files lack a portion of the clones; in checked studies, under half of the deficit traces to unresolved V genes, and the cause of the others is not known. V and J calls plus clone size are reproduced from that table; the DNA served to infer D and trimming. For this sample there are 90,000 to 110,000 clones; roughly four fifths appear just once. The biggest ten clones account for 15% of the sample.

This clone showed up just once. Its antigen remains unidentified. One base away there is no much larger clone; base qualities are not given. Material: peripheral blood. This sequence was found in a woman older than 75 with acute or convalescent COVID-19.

Here the CDR3 is given as CSASSEETQYF. In nucleotides, the sequence is TGCAGTGCTAGCAGTGAAGAGACCCAGTACTTC. Recombination linked TRBV20-1 to TRBJ2-5, with the identity of the D gene unclear. V and J lose 3 bases and 3 bases, and a span of 5 bases separates them. CDR1 and CDR2 were assigned from the germline V gene (reference sequence) as DFQATT and SNEGSKA. CDR3 length: 11 amino acids, cysteine to phenylalanine. CDR3 DNA only is kept here, 33 bases in frame from base 1.